This T cell receptor beta chain is from a study of T cell repertoires in cytomegalovirus infection. The wider study: The study used recently identified HLA-C-restricted and well-studied HLA-B-restricted CMV epitopes. TCR beta signatures that were public indicated CMV infection and matching HLA type.

The germline V gene has CDR1 SGHTA and CDR2 FQGNSA. The CDR3 has 17 amino acids. The V gene end was trimmed by 3 bases and the J gene end by 6 bases; junction bases not matched to a gene: 10. TCRdb reanalysed the reads using MiXCR and keeps one entry per CDR3 protein. The sample shows under 95,000 distinct CDR3 sequences, approximately 43% of them seen only once. Whole-study findings and limits: HLA-C-restricted CMV-specific TCR beta clonotypes were dominant in the ex vivo response.

The table lists this clonotype with a few counts. The target antigen is unknown. The clonotype originates from a human donor in good health (CMV status not recorded). Some clones in this sample may be carry-over from other donors' samples. The specimen was CD8+ T cells from cultured PBMCs, collected from culture after CMV antigen stimulation. V and J are TRBV7-2 and TRBJ1-5, with 11 bases lining up with TRBD1. The CDR3 DNA follows: TGTGCCAGCAGCTTTCTCCGGGACAGGGGGTTTGGTCAGCCCCAGCATTTT. Protein: CASSFLRDRGFGQPQHF.